The 27 T cell receptor beta chains below come from one sample, sequenced in a study of molecular identifiers for immune sequencing clone quantification. TCRdb reprocessed the PCR reads with MiXCR, giving one entry per CDR3 protein. Found here are about 100,000 distinct CDR3 sequences, around a third of them singletons; the top ten hold 4% to 5%. Material: naive CD8+ T cells from blood, with Jurkat cell RNA spiked in. Subset here: FACS-sorted CD8+CD4-CCR7+CD45RA+ naive T cells. These receptors all come from a human donor in good health. Some libraries in this study had Jurkat cell RNA spiked in.

Notes on this clonotype: One base away lies a much larger clone, so this may be a sequencing read error. The rearrangement links TRBV9 to TRBJ1-1; D remains ambiguous. The V gene's germline CDR1 is SGDLS and CDR2 YYNGEE. This CDR3 is 12 amino acids long. CDR3 sequence reads: CAGSVEGTEAFF. The CDR3 coding sequence is TGTGCCGGCAGCGTGGAGGGCACTGAAGCTTTCTTT.

The V call is TRBV5-1, the J call TRBJ2-2, with D perhaps matching TRBD2 (5 bases). The CDR3 has 12 residues. Germline CDR1 and CDR2: SGHRS and YFSETQ. The V and J ends lost 5 bases and 6 bases respectively, with 8 bases between them. CDR3 sequence (DNA): TGCGCCAGCAGACCGGGGTCCGGGGAGCTGTTTTTT. This encodes CASRPGSGELFF. Supplemented by reference TRBV5-1 and TRBJ2-2, the full variable domain reads KAGVTQTPRYLIKTRGQQVTLSCSPISGHRSVSWYQQTPGQGLQFLFEYFSETQRNKGNFPGRFSGRQFSNSRSEMNVSTLELGDSALYLCASRPGSGELFFGEGSRLTVL.

With respect to this clonotype: Just one base apart from a much larger clone, this may be a read error. The rearrangement links TRBV20-1 to TRBJ2-7; 9 positions agree with TRBD2. Per the germline V gene, CDR1 is DFQATT and CDR2 is SNEGSKA (reference sequence). V gave up 0 bases and J gave up 3 bases; unmatched junction bases: 3. There are 14 residues in the CDR3. This CDR3 reads CSARDRLADYEQYF. CDR3 in DNA: TGCAGTGCTAGAGATCGACTAGCGGACTACGAGCAGTACTTC.

This clonotype appeared many times. The chain joins TRBV11-2 to TRBJ2-5; D gene unclear. Per the germline V gene, CDR1 is SGHAT and CDR2 is FQNNGV. Trimming left V 3 bases short and J 0 bases short, with 5 bases between. CDR3 size: 13 residues. CDR3 loop: CASSFGYQETQYF. The DNA for the CDR3 is TGTGCCAGCAGCTTTGGGTACCAAGAGACCCAGTACTTC. Full variable domain (outside the CDR3, taken from reference TRBV11-2 and TRBJ2-5): EAGVAQSPRYKIIEKRQSVAFWCNPISGHATLYWYQQILGQGPKLLIQFQNNGVVDDSQLPKDRFSAERLKGVDSTLKIQPAKLEDSAVYLCASSFGYQETQYFGPGTRLLVL.

As concerns this clonotype: A much more abundant neighbour one base away suggests this may be a read error. The V and J genes are TRBV28 and TRBJ1-2; tentatively, D is TRBD1 (5 bases). CDR1 and CDR2 (germline): MDHEN, SYDVKM. V lost 6 bases to trimming and J lost 4 bases, with 12 bases between them. The CDR3 has 13 residues. The CDR3: CASRVREGYGYTF. Written as DNA, the CDR3 is TGTGCCAGCAGGGTCAGGGAAGGCTATGGCTACACCTTC.

This clonotype has more than one count but fewer than ten. The J gene is TRBJ1-5, the V gene TRBV19; D ambiguous. Germline V gene lookup returns CDR1 LNHDA and CDR2 SQIVND (reference sequence). V was pared by 3 bases and J by 2 bases, with 11 bases between. The CDR3 runs 15 residues. The CDR3 sequence: CASSILISGNQPQHF. CDR3 in DNA: TGTGCCAGTAGTATTCTTATCTCAGGCAATCAGCCCCAGCATTTT.

This rearrangement joins TRBV5-6 to TRBJ1-1; maybe TRBD1 (5 bases). This CDR3 region has 15 residues. CDR1 is SGHDT, CDR2 YYEEEE, per germline. Trimming removed 0 bases at V and 4 bases at J, with 13 bases between. The CDR3 protein is CASSLVLGATTEAFF. For the CDR3, the DNA is TGTGCCAGCAGCTTGGTTCTAGGGGCGACCACTGAAGCTTTCTTT.

The chain combines TRBV9 with TRBJ2-7, with 8 bases lining up with TRBD1. CDR1 is SGDLS and CDR2 is YYNGEE in the germline V gene. The CDR3 runs to 15 residues. The J segment lost 2 bases and the V segment lost 0 bases, leaving 4 bases of the junction unmatched. CDR3 DNA sequence: TGTGCCAGCAGCGTAGGCAGGGGGCCCACCTACGAGCAGTACTTC. It codes for CASSVGRGPTYEQYF. Looking up the rest from reference TRBV9 and TRBJ2-7 gives the full variable domain: DSGVTQTPKHLITATGQRVTLRCSPRSGDLSVYWYQQSLDQGLQFLIQYYNGEERAKGNILERFSAQQFPDLHSELNLSSLELGDSALYFCASSVGRGPTYEQYFGPGTRLTVT.

In its sample, this clonotype was seen a few times. The CDR3 region is CASSLGLVRYEQYF. The DNA for the CDR3 is TGCGCCAGCAGCCTAGGACTAGTTCGGTACGAGCAGTACTTC. This chain connects TRBV4-1 to TRBJ2-7, with 7 bases lining up with TRBD2. Germline assignment: CDR1 MGHRA and CDR2 YSYEKL. Losses at the gene ends were 4 bases for V and 4 bases for J; bases not matched to a gene: 7. The CDR3 has 14 residues.

Of note for this clonotype: Given a much more abundant clone one base away, this may be a read error. The chain combines TRBV7-8 with TRBJ2-5, with 7 bases fitting TRBD1. Unmatched junction bases numbered 7, after V lost 5 bases and J lost 7 bases. Germline V gene data show CDR1 as SGHVS and CDR2 as FQNEAQ. The CDR3 is made up of 13 amino acids. CDR3 sequence reads: CASSRQGSGTQYF. In nucleotides, the CDR3 is TGTGCCAGCAGCCGACAGGGTTCGGGGACCCAGTACTTC. The entire variable domain, with the rest obtained from reference TRBV7-8 and TRBJ2-5, is as follows: GAGVSQSPRYKVAKRGQDVALRCDPISGHVSLFWYQQALGQGPEFLTYFQNEAQLDKSGLPSDRFFAERPEGSVSTLKIQRTQQEDSAVYLCASSRQGSGTQYFGPGTRLLVL.

The V call is TRBV5-4, the J call TRBJ2-7, with 14 bases fitting TRBD2. V was clipped by 5 bases and J by 3 bases; unmatched bases: 22. In germline, CDR1 is SGHNT, CDR2 YYREEE (reference sequence). The CDR3 length is 21 residues. CDR3 coding DNA: TGTGCCAGCAGTCCCGACTCGACTAGCGGGAGGGCCGTGGATGGGATCTACGAGCAGTACTTC. It encodes CASSPDSTSGRAVDGIYEQYF.

This clonotype has only a few counts. The chain links TRBV7-9 to TRBJ1-5, with D perhaps TRBD1 (5 bases). V lost 1 base, J lost 7 bases, and 11 bases lay in between. The CDR3 is 14 amino acids. Germline V CDR1 and CDR2: SEHNR, FQNEAQ (reference sequence). CDR3 DNA: TGTGCCAGCAGCTTAGGTGTGGGGCAACAGCCCCAGCATTTT. It encodes CASSLGVGQQPQHF.

The rearrangement uses TRBV4-1 and TRBJ1-2, with 9 nucleotides matching TRBD1. CDR1 and CDR2 (germline): MGHRA, YSYEKL. This CDR3 spans 17 amino acids. The V and J ends lost 3 bases and 4 bases, in that order; junction bases with no gene match: 12. The CDR3 loop reads CASSQAPGQGYGYGYTF. CDR3 DNA sequence: TGCGCCAGCAGCCAGGCCCCCGGACAGGGGTATGGCTATGGCTACACCTTC.

The chain carries TRBV10-3 and TRBJ2-3; 9 bases agree with TRBD2. J was trimmed by 4 bases and V by 2 bases; bases with no gene match: 10. The CDR3 contains 17 residues. Looked up from germline, CDR1 is ENHRY and CDR2 is SYGVKD. CDR3 DNA: TGTGCCATCAGTGAGGGGGATTGGGCGGGAGGGCCAGATACGCAGTATTTT. Translated, it gives CAISEGDWAGGPDTQYF.

The chain links TRBV28 to TRBJ1-1, with a possible D match to TRBD1 (5 bases). Germline assignment: CDR1 MDHEN and CDR2 SYDVKM. The CDR3 totals 12 residues. The ends were cut back, 5 bases at V and 6 bases at J, with 10 bases in the middle. The CDR3 loop is CASSGARAEAFF. In DNA, the CDR3 is TGTGCCAGCAGTGGGGCACGCGCTGAAGCTTTCTTT.

In the case of this clonotype: One end of the junction is discordant with germline, which a read error may explain. This rearrangement joins TRBV20-1 to TRBJ2-7, with unresolved D. Germline loops: CDR1 DFQATT, CDR2 SNEGSKA (reference sequence). There are 13 residues in the CDR3. The CDR3 spells CGAPVPPAGEQYF. CDR3 nucleotide sequence: TGCGGTGCTCCAGTTCCCCCCGCAGGCGAGCAGTACTTC.

This sequence joins TRBV29-1 and TRBJ2-2; 9 nucleotides align to TRBD1. Germline V lookup: CDR1 SQVTM, CDR2 ANQGSEA. V was clipped by 6 bases and J by 5 bases; unmatched bases: 10. This CDR3 contains 15 residues. This CDR3 reads CSVEGGTGRTGELFF. The DNA for the CDR3 is TGCAGCGTGGAGGGGGGGACAGGGCGAACCGGGGAGCTGTTTTTT.

About this clonotype itself: A clone one base away is much larger, so this may be a read error. The chain uses TRBV4-1 and TRBJ1-5; possibly TRBD1 for D (6 bases). CDR1 MGHRA and CDR2 YSYEKL come from the germline V gene. The CDR3 length is 15 residues. CDR3 region: CACSQDWGAGQPQHF. CDR3 DNA sequence: TGCGCCTGCAGCCAAGATTGGGGGGCGGGGCAGCCCCAGCATTTT.

The rearrangement joins TRBV3-1 to TRBJ2-2, with D uncertain. Trimming left V 0 bases short and J 1 base short, with 9 bases between. Germline V gene lookup returns CDR1 LGHDT and CDR2 YNNKEL (reference sequence). The CDR3 loop spans 16 amino acids. The CDR3 loop is CASSQEGLGNTGELFF. The CDR3, as DNA: TGTGCCAGCAGCCAAGAGGGTCTGGGGAACACCGGGGAGCTGTTTTTT.

This clonotype has a count of ten or more. The J gene is TRBJ2-2, the V gene TRBV2; unclear D gene. The CDR3 is 13 amino acids. Trimming shortened V by 2 bases and J by 5 bases, and 6 bases separated the two germline ends. Germline V gives CDR1 SNHLY, CDR2 FYNNEI. In nucleotides, the CDR3 is TGTGCCAGCAGTGAAAAGGGAACCGGGGAGCTGTTTTTT. Protein: CASSEKGTGELFF.

As to this clonotype: A much larger clone sits a single nucleotide away, making a read error possible. This CDR3 is missing its conserved last phenylalanine or tryptophan, likely due to a read error. This sequence joins TRBV5-1 and TRBJ2-7, with unresolved D. Germline CDR1 is SGHRS and CDR2 is YFSETQ. The V gene lost 4 bases and the J gene lost 0 bases, with 8 bases spanning the gap. The CDR3 is 13 amino acids. The CDR3 region is CASSEGYSYEQYL. CDR3 DNA sequence: TGCGCCAGCAGCGAAGGATACTCCTACGAGCAGTACCTC.

CDR3 nucleotides: TGTGCCAGCAGCTTAGATCTGGGCGGCAGCTCCTACAATGAGCAGTTCTTC. This gives the protein CASSLDLGGSSYNEQFF. The V gene is TRBV11-3, the J gene TRBJ2-1; D not certain. Deletions cut 0 bases from V and 0 bases from J, with 12 bases between. Per germline, CDR1 SGHNT and CDR2 YENEEA. The length of the CDR3 is 17 residues.

Remarks on this clonotype: Because the CDR3 is missing its conserved closing phenylalanine or tryptophan, this is likely a read error. The chain couples TRBV20-1 to TRBJ1-2, with 7 bases lining up with TRBD1. V dropped 3 bases and J dropped 1; count of bases not matched to a gene: 8. Germline CDR1 is DFQATT and CDR2 is SNEGSKA (reference sequence). This CDR3 has 15 amino acids. The CDR3 DNA reads as TGCAGTGCTAGCATTTTCGGACAGGATAACTATGGCTACACCGTC. Translated: CSASIFGQDNYGYTV.

The chain carries TRBV12-3 or TRBV12-4 and TRBJ1-4; a weak D match, TRBD1 (5 bases). V was shortened by 5 bases and J by 0 bases, with 13 bases between the two germline ends. The length of the CDR3 is 16 residues. In DNA form, the CDR3 reads TGTGCCAGCAGTGCCAGGGAATTTACAACTAATGAAAAACTGTTTTTT. This gives the protein CASSAREFTTNEKLFF.

The J gene is TRBJ2-3, the V gene TRBV6-2 or TRBV6-3, with 8 bases aligning to TRBD2. Germline V CDR1 and CDR2: MNHEY, SVGEGT. This CDR3 spans 15 amino acids. V lost 6 bases and J lost 0; bases outside the gene matches: 5. The CDR3 coding sequence is TGTGCCAGCAGGAGACTAGCGACTAGCACAGATACGCAGTATTTT. The encoded protein is CASRRLATSTDTQYF.

As for this clonotype: Possible read error: a much larger clone is one base away. The chain combines TRBV7-9 with TRBJ2-7; 10 nucleotides match TRBD1. Germline-derived CDR1 and CDR2 are SEHNR and FQNEAQ (reference sequence). The CDR3 length is 15 residues. The CDR3 DNA sequence: TGTGCCAGCAGCCGATCCGGGACAGGGGAGGACGAGCAGAACTTC. This translates into CASSRSGTGEDEQNF.

In this sample, this clonotype turned up a few times. V is TRBV5-6 and J is TRBJ2-7; possibly TRBD1 or TRBD2 for D (5 bases each). V was shortened by 3 bases and J by 7 bases, with 14 bases between the two germline ends. Germline V CDR1 and CDR2: SGHDT, YYEEEE. The CDR3 extends over 13 amino acids. CDR3 coding DNA: TGTGCCAGCAGCTCCGGGGACCCGTTAGAGCAGTACTTC. Its translation is CASSSGDPLEQYF. Full variable domain (remainder filled in from reference TRBV5-6 and TRBJ2-7): DAGVTQSPTHLIKTRGQQVTLRCSPKSGHDTVSWYQQALGQGPQFIFQYYEEEERQRGNFPDRFSGHQFPNYSSELNVNALLLGDSALYLCASSSGDPLEQYFGPGTRLTVT.